The clone carrying this TCR beta chain was detected only a few times. Construction of the TCRbeta library involved unique molecular identifiers. MiXCR was run by TCRdb on the PCR reads, yielding one entry per CDR3 protein. This sample carries some 300,000 distinct CDR3 sequences, around 10% of them seen once, and the ten largest clones take around 2.4%. The sample originates from a study of T-cell reconstitution after alpha-beta-depleted transplantation in children. CDR3 size: 14 residues. The germline V gene has CDR1 SGHTA and CDR2 FQGNSA. Trimming cost V 5 bases and J 2 bases, with 13 bases left between them.

The TCR comes from a human donor who donated a stem cell graft to a child with acute lymphoblastic leukemia. Sequenced here: PBMCs from the stem cell graft donor, sampled from the stem cell graft. The chain has TRBV7-2 and TRBJ2-7; D ambiguous. CDR3 in amino acids: CASSRSTGTYEQYF. As DNA, the CDR3 is TGTGCCAGCAGCCGATCGACCGGTACCTACGAGCAGTACTTC.